This is a list of T cell receptor beta chains from one sample in a study of CD8+ T cells in alopecia areata. The table came from immunoSEQ multiplex PCR; TCRdb's copy has only in-frame clones and leaves some out. The sample comprises 110,000 to 150,000 clones, about 51% of which are singletons, and approximately 16% rests with the top ten. The source was CD8+ T cells sorted from blood, collected at week 4, from a patient treated with tofacitinib. All receptors come from a human donor with alopecia areata. CDR3s include the opening cysteine and the closing phenylalanine or tryptophan.

TRBJ1-1 TRBV10-3 14 CASKQGLPNTEAFF
TRBJ2-1 TRBV27 15 CASSLNRGGWNEQFF
TRBJ1-5 TRBV30 12 CAWSALNGPQHF
TRBJ2-1 TRBV6-4 15 CASSVASGGVNEQFF
TRBJ2-5 TRBV7-9 18 CASSDSAPGGGAMETQYF
TRBJ2-3 TRBV6-4 16 CASSEGTSGGTDTQYF
TRBJ1-5 TRBV7-9 13 CASSLAGGQPQHF
TRBJ1-2 TRBV9 15 CASSVSRQGRNGYTF
TRBJ2-7 TRBV5-1 14 CASSPRGKDYEQYF
TRBJ2-3 TRBV5-6 15 CASSPSGGYTDTQYF
TRBJ1-1 TRBV7-6 15 CASSPGQGADTEAFF
TRBJ2-4 TRBV11-2 16 CASSPFTGGGKNIQYF
TRBJ1-5 TRBV7-8 13 CASSREGNQPQHF
TRBJ1-6 TRBV4-2 16 CASSQPRGGDNSPLHF
TRBJ2-2 TRBV29-1 15 CSVEAPLLNTGELFF
TRBJ1-5 TRBV5-1 12 CASSLPGQPQHF
TRBJ1-2 TRBV5-1 16 CASSWDDGQGVGGYTF
TRBJ1-1 TRBV7-9 15 CASSLAVGGNTEAFF